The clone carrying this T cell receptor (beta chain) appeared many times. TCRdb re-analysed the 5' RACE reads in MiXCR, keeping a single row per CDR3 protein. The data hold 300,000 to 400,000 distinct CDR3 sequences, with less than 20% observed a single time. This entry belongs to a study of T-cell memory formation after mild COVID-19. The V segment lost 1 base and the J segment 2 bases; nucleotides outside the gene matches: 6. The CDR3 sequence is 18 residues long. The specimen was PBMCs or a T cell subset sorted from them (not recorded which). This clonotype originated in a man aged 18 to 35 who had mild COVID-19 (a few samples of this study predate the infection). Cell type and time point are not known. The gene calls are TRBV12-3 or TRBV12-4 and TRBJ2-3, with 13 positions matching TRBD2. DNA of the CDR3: TGTGCCAGCAGTTTAGGTGTTGGACTAGCGGGGGACACAGATACGCAGTATTTT. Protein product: CASSLGVGLAGDTDTQYF.